The TCR beta chain under discussion was sequenced for a study of T cells after yellow fever vaccination. Study in general: Preparation of the low-cell-number fractions used SMART-Seq v4 Ultra Low Input.

The CDR3 consists of 15 residues. V was clipped by 7 bases and J by 4 bases, with 18 bases between them. Germline-derived CDR1 and CDR2 are MNHEY and SVGEGT. This clonotype showed up just a few times. The antigen is undetermined. Production of TCR cDNA was by 5'RACE template switching, which also added a universal primer site and UMIs. TCRdb re-analysed the 5' RACE reads in MiXCR, keeping a single row per CDR3 protein. The repertoire includes hundreds of thousands of distinct CDR3 sequences, approximately 12% of them detected once, and roughly 3% sits in the top ten. Overall study results and limits: Overall, a small share of clonotypes was seen in both CD4 and CD8 compartments.

The chain has TRBV6-2 or TRBV6-3 and TRBJ2-3; TRBD1 or TRBD2 may be the D gene (5 bases each). The starting material was CD4+ T cells sorted from PBMCs, obtained 15 days after the yellow fever booster vaccination. The clonotype was recovered from a man in his late teens or twenties who received the YFV17D yellow fever vaccine. The CDR3 coding sequence is TGTGCCAGCAAGCACAGGACCCCAGCGGCAGATACGCAGTATTTT. This gives the protein CASKHRTPAADTQYF.